Included here is one T cell receptor (beta chain) sequence, with context. Germline values: CDR1 MGHRA, CDR2 YSYEKL. This CDR3 contains 16 residues. The V and J ends lost 0 bases and 4 bases respectively, with 15 bases between them. Sequenced by immunoSEQ multiplex PCR; TCRdb stores in-frame clones only, minus some. This sample has 350,000 or so clones; roughly 90% occur once, and the top ten carry 1%. These data come from a study of blood T cell repertoires in COVID-19. Study overall: Spain, Italy and the United States supplied samples that represented acute and convalescent COVID-19.

Resolution of symptoms, clearance, or two negative PCRs was present in recovered Cohort 3 donors. The sample comprised PBMCs or T cells enriched from blood (not recorded which). The receptor was derived from a woman aged 25 to 39 who had recovered from COVID-19. The J gene is TRBJ1-2, the V gene TRBV4-1, with TRBD1 as a possible D gene (5 bases). Here the CDR3 reads CASSQESLRDGYGYTF. CDR3 nucleotides: TGCGCCAGCAGCCAAGAATCCCTCAGGGATGGCTATGGCTACACCTTC.